Listed below are T cell receptor beta chains from one sample, sequenced in a study of T cells expressing NK-cell markers. From the 5' RACE reads, TCRdb lists one entry per CDR3 protein and no DNA. This repertoire includes about half a million distinct CDR3 sequences. Specimen: blood T cells: a sorted CD56 or NKG2C T cell subset, CD4+ or CD8+ T cells, or bulk PBMC T cells (not recorded which). The source is a woman aged 45 to 65 in good health. The CDR3 runs from the conserved cysteine through the conserved F or W.

V gene: TRBV14; J gene: TRBJ2-2; CDR3 protein: CASSINARASTDGELFF
V gene: TRBV5-1; J gene: TRBJ2-5; CDR3 protein: CASRASGGLQETQYF
V gene: TRBV6-1; J gene: TRBJ2-1; CDR3 protein: CASSVWTDNEQFF
V gene: TRBV5-1; J gene: TRBJ2-1; CDR3 protein: CASSSNRGLAGVLEQFF
V gene: TRBV30; J gene: TRBJ2-3; CDR3 protein: CAWEQGIPTDTQYF
V gene: TRBV20-1; J gene: TRBJ2-4; CDR3 protein: CSAYTTSGRSDQYF
V gene: TRBV15; J gene: TRBJ2-5; CDR3 protein: CATSRDNNGPQETQYF
V gene: TRBV14; J gene: TRBJ2-2; CDR3 protein: CASSQVGRAVTGELFF
V gene: TRBV12-3/TRBV12-4; J gene: TRBJ1-2; CDR3 protein: CASSPGQYSYGYTF
V gene: TRBV30; J gene: TRBJ2-7; CDR3 protein: CAWTESQASGSLYEQYF
V gene: TRBV20-1; J gene: TRBJ2-1; CDR3 protein: CSARDLGLATHNEQFF
V gene: TRBV5-1; J gene: TRBJ2-1; CDR3 protein: CASSRDSFSSYNEQFF
V gene: TRBV10-3; J gene: TRBJ2-3; CDR3 protein: CAISELGQGAVADTQYF
V gene: TRBV7-3; J gene: TRBJ2-1; CDR3 protein: CASSSTSGSINEQFF
V gene: TRBV20-1; J gene: TRBJ2-7; CDR3 protein: CSAASGSIGSYEQYF
V gene: TRBV6-1; J gene: TRBJ2-5; CDR3 protein: CASRVGGTSGNQETQYF
V gene: TRBV20-1; J gene: TRBJ2-3; CDR3 protein: CSARFLGRELDTQYF
V gene: TRBV12-3/TRBV12-4; J gene: TRBJ1-3; CDR3 protein: CASSEQSSGNTIYF
V gene: TRBV29-1; J gene: TRBJ1-1; CDR3 protein: CSHADLSPRGTEAFF
V gene: TRBV5-1; J gene: TRBJ2-1; CDR3 protein: CASSAARDEQFF
V gene: TRBV5-1; J gene: TRBJ2-6; CDR3 protein: CASSLAGSRVAGANVLTF
V gene: TRBV3-1; J gene: TRBJ1-1; CDR3 protein: CASSPGTAAPMNTEAFF
V gene: TRBV19; J gene: TRBJ2-6; CDR3 protein: CASEGAGGPSGANVLTF
V gene: TRBV5-1; J gene: TRBJ2-3; CDR3 protein: CASNPGGGSADTQYF
V gene: TRBV5-1; J gene: TRBJ2-7; CDR3 protein: CASSWSWLGEQYF
V gene: TRBV5-1; J gene: TRBJ1-5; CDR3 protein: CASSLGGIDREPQHF
V gene: TRBV29-1; J gene: TRBJ2-5; CDR3 protein: CSVPPQGPTGTQYF
V gene: TRBV12-3/TRBV12-4; J gene: TRBJ1-2; CDR3 protein: CASSHGPNYGYTF
V gene: TRBV29-1; J gene: TRBJ1-3; CDR3 protein: CSVEGLSQGGLNTIYF
V gene: TRBV7-9; J gene: TRBJ2-7; CDR3 protein: CASSSTGTSGNSYEQYF
V gene: TRBV20-1; J gene: TRBJ2-5; CDR3 protein: CSARPPVGGILETQYF
V gene: TRBV5-1; J gene: TRBJ2-7; CDR3 protein: CASSSGQKNYEQYF
V gene: TRBV11-3; J gene: TRBJ2-2; CDR3 protein: CASSQTGVGAGELFF
V gene: TRBV18; J gene: TRBJ2-2; CDR3 protein: CASSPLASGFRTGELFF
V gene: TRBV29-1; J gene: TRBJ2-2; CDR3 protein: CSAGRDRVTGELFF
V gene: TRBV7-9; J gene: TRBJ2-1; CDR3 protein: CASRLVQGYNEQFF
V gene: TRBV5-1; J gene: TRBJ2-3; CDR3 protein: CASSPKAASTDTQYF
V gene: TRBV29-1; J gene: TRBJ2-5; CDR3 protein: CSGISRGRETQYF
V gene: TRBV12-3/TRBV12-4; J gene: TRBJ1-4; CDR3 protein: CASSLIGQWGNEKLFF
V gene: TRBV12-3/TRBV12-4; J gene: TRBJ2-1; CDR3 protein: CASSLGGTGNNEQFF
V gene: TRBV10-3; J gene: TRBJ2-1; CDR3 protein: CAISESSQFNYNEQFF
V gene: TRBV5-1; J gene: TRBJ1-6; CDR3 protein: CASSLRTGVGIGSPLHF